This is a list of T cell receptor beta chains from one sample in a study of T cells in Graves' hyperthyroidism and ophthalmopathy. One entry per CDR3 protein results from TCRdb running MiXCR on the multiplex PCR reads. Of about 690,000 distinct CDR3 sequences detected, 15% to 20% appear once; the ten largest clones hold about 16%. Sequencing was done on a sample of blood. All receptors derive from a man aged 45-60 years with Graves' hyperthyroidism. Each CDR3 is given with its conserved first and last residue. Fields, in order: clone size, V gene, D gene, J gene, CDR3 DNA, CDR3 protein. The D gene is left open where the match is weak. Clone size is shown for a subset of rows, as once, few, many or a class of expanded clone.

many	TRBV12-3/TRBV12-4	-	TRBJ1-1	TGTGCCAGCACCGACAGGATGAACACTGAAGCTTTCTTT	CASTDRMNTEAFF
few	TRBV15	-	TRBJ2-7	TGTGCCACCAGCATCGCGACTAGCTCCTACGAGCAGTACTTC	CATSIATSSYEQYF
few	TRBV19	-	TRBJ2-2	TGTGCCAGTAGTATTTCTCCTGTGGGGGAGCTGTTTTTT	CASSISPVGELFF
few	TRBV5-6	-	TRBJ1-2	TGTGCCAGCAGCTTGGCCAGGGCGGGCCTTAACTATGGCTACACCTTC	CASSLARAGLNYGYTF
-	TRBV7-8	TRBD2	TRBJ2-3	TGTGCCAGCAGCTTCCGCCCTGGGGGGAGGGCTGGCACAGATACGCAGTATTTT	CASSFRPGGRAGTDTQYF
many	TRBV6-2/TRBV6-3	TRBD2	TRBJ2-1	TGTGCCAGCACCCTGACTAGCGGGATTTCCTATGAGCAGTTCTTC	CASTLTSGISYEQFF
many	TRBV14	-	TRBJ2-5	TGTGCCAGCAGCCATCCAATATCTGCAGATCAAGAGACCCAGTACTTC	CASSHPISADQETQYF
many	TRBV27	-	TRBJ2-1	TGTGCCAGCAGTCATGACACGAGCTCCTACAATGAGCAGTTCTTC	CASSHDTSSYNEQFF
-	TRBV11-2	TRBD1	TRBJ2-7	TGTGCCAGCAGCTTAGTAGTGGGACAGAGCTACGAGCAGTACTTC	CASSLVVGQSYEQYF
many	TRBV12-3/TRBV12-4	TRBD1	TRBJ1-1	TGTGCCAGCAGAGGGACAGGGGTGAACACTGAAGCTTTCTTT	CASRGTGVNTEAFF
-	TRBV11-2	-	TRBJ2-4	TGTGCCAGCAGCCACCCTGGGGGGAGTGGGAACATTCAGTACTTC	CASSHPGGSGNIQYF
-	TRBV13	-	TRBJ2-7	TGTGCCAGCAGCCAGGGACACGAGTACGAGCAGTACTTC	CASSQGHEYEQYF
-	TRBV27	-	TRBJ1-2	TGTGCCAGCAGTTTATCTCTCCAGGGAGCGAGCGGCTACACCTTC	CASSLSLQGASGYTF
few	TRBV7-9	TRBD2	TRBJ2-2	TGTGCCAGCAGCCCCCCACTAGCGGTAACCGGGGAGCTGTTTTTT	CASSPPLAVTGELFF
many	TRBV28	TRBD1	TRBJ2-5	TGTGCCAGCAGTTTCATCGGACAGGGGTTTTCGTACTTC	CASSFIGQGFSYF
many	TRBV27	-	TRBJ2-7	TGTGCCAGCAGTTTACTAGCGAACTCCTACGAGCAGTACTTC	CASSLLANSYEQYF
many	TRBV11-2	TRBD1	TRBJ1-2	TGTGCCGGCAGCTCAAACCGGGACAGGGGCGGCTACACCTTC	CAGSSNRDRGGYTF
few	TRBV30	TRBD1	TRBJ2-7	TGTGCCTCCCGAGGGACAGGCTCCTACGAGCAGTACTTC	CASRGTGSYEQYF
many	TRBV20-1	-	TRBJ2-3	TGCAGTGCTAGAGATCGGTGGGGTAGCACAGATACGCAGTATTTT	CSARDRWGSTDTQYF
-	TRBV6-2/TRBV6-3	-	TRBJ1-1	TGTGCCAGCATCAGGCTAAATTTGATGAACACTGAAGCTTTCTTT	CASIRLNLMNTEAFF
many	TRBV7-2	TRBD2	TRBJ2-7	TGTGCCAGCAGCTTAGCGCGTGGGACTAGCGGTTACGAGCAGTACTTC	CASSLARGTSGYEQYF
many	TRBV28	-	TRBJ2-3	TGTGCCAGCAGTTTATCTGAACTAACAGACACAGATACGCAGTATTTT	CASSLSELTDTDTQYF
many	TRBV6-1	-	TRBJ2-5	TGTGCCAGCAGTCCGTCTGTGGGGCGAGCCCAAGAGACCCAGTACTTC	CASSPSVGRAQETQYF
many	TRBV28	-	TRBJ2-7	TGTGCCAGCAGTTCTATTCGTGGGCGTCCAACCTACGAGCAGTACTTC	CASSSIRGRPTYEQYF
few	TRBV29-1	-	TRBJ2-1	TGCAGCGTTGGTTTTGTCCAGCGAGATTGGAATGAGCAGTTCTTC	CSVGFVQRDWNEQFF
few	TRBV29-1	-	TRBJ2-6	TGCAGCGTTGAGTCTCCCTCTGGGGCCAACGTCCTGACTTTC	CSVESPSGANVLTF
-	TRBV6-1	TRBD1	TRBJ1-2	TGTGCCAGCAGTGAAACAGGGGGCGCGGCATCCCCGAATGGCTACACCTTC	CASSETGGAASPNGYTF